This T cell receptor beta chain appears in the sequencing data of a study of brain T cells in children with intractable seizures. Study results and limitations: Patients' HCMV serostatus was unknown; virus specificity rests on CDR3 similarity alone.

TCRdb's table, derived via immunoSEQ multiplex PCR, lists solely in-frame clones and lacks some. Of about 80,000 clones in the sample, about 90% were seen once. This clone appeared a single time. Its target is unknown. The sequenced cases were selected for having the highest brain T cell transcript signatures. This CDR3 is 15 amino acids long. CDR1 is MDHEN and CDR2 is SYDVKM in the germline V gene. The trim removed 8 bases at V and 5 bases at J, leaving 8 bases unmatched. V usage is TRBV28 and J usage is TRBJ2-1; 11 bases are shared with TRBD2. The sequence derives from a girl aged 2 to 9 with Rasmussen encephalitis and intractable seizures. The sequenced sample was peripheral blood, obtained at surgery. This chain's CDR3 is CASGSGTSGNNEQFF. CDR3 DNA sequence: TGTGCCAGCGGTTCCGGGACTAGCGGAAACAATGAGCAGTTCTTC. Full variable domain (rest looked up from reference TRBV28 and TRBJ2-1): DVKVTQSSRYLVKRTGEKVFLECVQDMDHENMFWYRQDPGLGLRLIYFSYDVKMKEKGDIPEGYSVSREKKERFSLILESASTNQTSMYLCASGSGTSGNNEQFFGPGTRLTVL.